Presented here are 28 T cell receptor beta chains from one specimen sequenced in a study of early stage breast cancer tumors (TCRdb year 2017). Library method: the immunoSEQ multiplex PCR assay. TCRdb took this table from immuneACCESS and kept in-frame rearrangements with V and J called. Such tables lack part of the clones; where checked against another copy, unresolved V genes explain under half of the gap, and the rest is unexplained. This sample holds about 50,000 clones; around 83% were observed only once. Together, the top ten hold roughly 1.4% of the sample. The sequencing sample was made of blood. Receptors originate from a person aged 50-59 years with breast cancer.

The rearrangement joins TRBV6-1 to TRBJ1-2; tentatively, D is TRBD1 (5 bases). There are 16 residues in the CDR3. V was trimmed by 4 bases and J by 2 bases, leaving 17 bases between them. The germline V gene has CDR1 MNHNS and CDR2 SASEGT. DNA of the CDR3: TGTGCCAGCAGTGTGGTATCGCCGGGGCACAACTATGGCTACACCTTC. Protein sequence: CASSVVSPGHNYGYTF.

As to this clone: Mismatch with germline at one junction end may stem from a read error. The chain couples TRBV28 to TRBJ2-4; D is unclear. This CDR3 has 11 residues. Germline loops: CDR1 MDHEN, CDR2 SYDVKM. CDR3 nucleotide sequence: TGTGCCAGCAGTTCGGGTTCCCGAATGCTCTTC. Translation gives CASSSGSRMLF. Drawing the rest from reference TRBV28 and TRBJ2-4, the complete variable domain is DVKVTQSSRYLVKRTGEKVFLECVQDMDHENMFWYRQDPGLGLRLIYFSYDVKMKEKGDIPEGYSVSREKKERFSLILESASTNQTSMYLCASSSGSRMLFGAGTRLSVL.

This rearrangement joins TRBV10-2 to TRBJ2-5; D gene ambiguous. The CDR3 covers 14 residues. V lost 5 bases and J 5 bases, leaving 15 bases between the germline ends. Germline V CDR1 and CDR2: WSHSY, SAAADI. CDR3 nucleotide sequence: TGCGCCAGCAGTACAGTCGCGGTTGCGGAGACCCAGTACTTC. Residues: CASSTVAVAETQYF.

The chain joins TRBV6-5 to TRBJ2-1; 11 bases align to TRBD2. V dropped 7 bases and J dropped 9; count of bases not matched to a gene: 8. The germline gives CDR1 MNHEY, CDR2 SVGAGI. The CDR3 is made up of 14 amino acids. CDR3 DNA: TGTGCCAGCAAATCGTTAGCGGGGGGGCCTGAGCAGTTCTTC. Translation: CASKSLAGGPEQFF.

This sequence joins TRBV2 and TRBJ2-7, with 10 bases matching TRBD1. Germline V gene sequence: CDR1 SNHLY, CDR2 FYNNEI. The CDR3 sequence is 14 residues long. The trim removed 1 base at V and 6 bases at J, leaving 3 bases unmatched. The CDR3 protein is CASSEETGGIEQYF. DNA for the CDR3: TGTGCCAGCAGTGAAGAGACAGGGGGCATCGAGCAGTACTTC.

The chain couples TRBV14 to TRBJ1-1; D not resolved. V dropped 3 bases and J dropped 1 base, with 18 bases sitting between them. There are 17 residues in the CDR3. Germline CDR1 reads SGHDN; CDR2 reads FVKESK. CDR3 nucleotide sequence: TGTGCCAGCAGCCATGGAGGATTGGGCGTTTGGAACACTGAAGCTTTCTTT. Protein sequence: CASSHGGLGVWNTEAFF.

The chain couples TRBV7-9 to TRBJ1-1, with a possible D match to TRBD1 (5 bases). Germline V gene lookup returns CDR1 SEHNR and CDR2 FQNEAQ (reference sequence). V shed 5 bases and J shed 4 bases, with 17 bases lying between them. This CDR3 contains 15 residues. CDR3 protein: CASSAGDGLGTEAFF. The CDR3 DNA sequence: TGTGCCAGCAGCGCCGGGGACGGCCTGGGCACTGAAGCTTTCTTT.

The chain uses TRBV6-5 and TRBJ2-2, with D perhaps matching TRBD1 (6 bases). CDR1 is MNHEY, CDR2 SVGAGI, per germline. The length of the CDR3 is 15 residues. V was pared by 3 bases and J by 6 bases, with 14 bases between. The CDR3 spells CASSYVTGFPGELFF. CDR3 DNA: TGTGCCAGCAGTTATGTTACAGGGTTTCCCGGGGAGCTGTTTTTT.

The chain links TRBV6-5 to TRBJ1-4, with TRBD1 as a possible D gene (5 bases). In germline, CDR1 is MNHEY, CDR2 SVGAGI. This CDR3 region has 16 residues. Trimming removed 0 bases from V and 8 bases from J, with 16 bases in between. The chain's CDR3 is CASSYSIFPRGEKLFF. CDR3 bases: TGTGCCAGCAGTTACTCGATATTCCCTAGGGGAGAAAAACTGTTTTTT.

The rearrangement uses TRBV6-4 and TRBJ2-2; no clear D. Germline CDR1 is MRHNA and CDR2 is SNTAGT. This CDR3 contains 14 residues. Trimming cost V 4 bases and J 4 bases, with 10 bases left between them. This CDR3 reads CASSVYYLTGELFF. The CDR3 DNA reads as TGTGCCAGCAGTGTCTACTATCTCACCGGGGAGCTGTTTTTT.

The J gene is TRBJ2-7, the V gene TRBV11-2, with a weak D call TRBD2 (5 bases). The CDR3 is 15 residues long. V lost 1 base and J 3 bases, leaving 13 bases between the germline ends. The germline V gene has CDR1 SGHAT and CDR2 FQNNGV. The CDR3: CASSLGGSANYEQYF. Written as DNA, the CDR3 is TGTGCCAGCAGCTTAGGGGGTAGCGCAAACTACGAGCAGTACTTC. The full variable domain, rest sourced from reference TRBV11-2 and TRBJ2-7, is EAGVAQSPRYKIIEKRQSVAFWCNPISGHATLYWYQQILGQGPKLLIQFQNNGVVDDSQLPKDRFSAERLKGVDSTLKIQPAKLEDSAVYLCASSLGGSANYEQYFGPGTRLTVT.

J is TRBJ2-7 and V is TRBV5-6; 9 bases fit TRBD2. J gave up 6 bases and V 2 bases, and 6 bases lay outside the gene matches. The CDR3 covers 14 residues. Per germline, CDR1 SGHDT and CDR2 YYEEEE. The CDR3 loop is CASSLAGGWSEQYF. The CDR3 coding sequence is TGTGCCAGCAGCTTAGCGGGAGGCTGGTCCGAGCAGTACTTC.

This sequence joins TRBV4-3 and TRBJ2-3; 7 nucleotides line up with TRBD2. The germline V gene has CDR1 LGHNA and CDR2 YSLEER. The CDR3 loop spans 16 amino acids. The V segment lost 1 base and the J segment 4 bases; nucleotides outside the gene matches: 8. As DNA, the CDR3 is TGCGCCAGCAGCCAAGTGGAATCTAGCGGCTCAGATACGCAGTATTTT. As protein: CASSQVESSGSDTQYF.

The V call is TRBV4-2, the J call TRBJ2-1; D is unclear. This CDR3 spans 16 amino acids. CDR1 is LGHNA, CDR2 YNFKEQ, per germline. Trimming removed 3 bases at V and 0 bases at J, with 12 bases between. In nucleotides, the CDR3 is TGTGCCAGCAGCCAGGCAGCCGACATCTCCTACAATGAGCAGTTCTTC. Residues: CASSQAADISYNEQFF.

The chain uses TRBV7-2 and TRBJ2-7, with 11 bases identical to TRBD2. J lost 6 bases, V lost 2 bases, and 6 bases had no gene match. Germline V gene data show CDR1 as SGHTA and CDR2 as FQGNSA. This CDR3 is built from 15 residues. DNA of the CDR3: TGTGCCAGCAGCTTAAAACTAGCGGGAGTTCCCGAGCAGTACTTC. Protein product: CASSLKLAGVPEQYF.

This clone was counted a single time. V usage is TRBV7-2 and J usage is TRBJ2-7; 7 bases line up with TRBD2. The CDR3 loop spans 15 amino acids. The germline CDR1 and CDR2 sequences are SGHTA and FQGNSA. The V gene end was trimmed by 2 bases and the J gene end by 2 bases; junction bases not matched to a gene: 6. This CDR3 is CASSLLGGSAYEQYF. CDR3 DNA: TGTGCCAGCAGCTTACTCGGCGGGAGCGCCTACGAGCAGTACTTC.

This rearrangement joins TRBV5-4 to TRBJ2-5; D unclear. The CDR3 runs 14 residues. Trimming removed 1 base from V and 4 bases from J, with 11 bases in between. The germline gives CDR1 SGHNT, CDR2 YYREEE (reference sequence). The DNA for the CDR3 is TGTGCCAGCAGCTTGCCTAATGGGCGAGAGACCCAGTACTTC. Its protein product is CASSLPNGRETQYF.

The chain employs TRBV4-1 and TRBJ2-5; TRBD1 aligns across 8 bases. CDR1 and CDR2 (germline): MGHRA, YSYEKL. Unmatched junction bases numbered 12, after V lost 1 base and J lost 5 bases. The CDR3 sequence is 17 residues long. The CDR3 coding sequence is TGCGCCAGCAGCCAAGCCCCAAGATGGGACAGGTTGGAGACCCAGTACTTC. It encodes CASSQAPRWDRLETQYF.

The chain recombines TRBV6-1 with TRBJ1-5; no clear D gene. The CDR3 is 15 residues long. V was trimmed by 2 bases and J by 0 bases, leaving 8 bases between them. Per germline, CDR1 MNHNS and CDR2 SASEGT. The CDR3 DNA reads TGTGCCAGCAGTGAATGGTACGGTAGCAATCAGCCCCAGCATTTT. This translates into CASSEWYGSNQPQHF.

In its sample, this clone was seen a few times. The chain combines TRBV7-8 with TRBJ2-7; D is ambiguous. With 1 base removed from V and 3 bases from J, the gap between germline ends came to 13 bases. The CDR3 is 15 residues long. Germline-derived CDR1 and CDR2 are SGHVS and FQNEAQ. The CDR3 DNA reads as TGTGCCAGCAGCTTAGGAATTGACGTACACTACGAGCAGTACTTC. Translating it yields CASSLGIDVHYEQYF.

The CDR3 protein is CASSLPGGRTTDTQYF. DNA for the CDR3: TGTGCCAGCAGCTTACCTGGCGGGAGGACCACAGATACGCAGTATTTT. The chain couples TRBV5-5 to TRBJ2-3, with 8 bases lining up with TRBD2. The CDR3 has 16 residues. J lost 2 bases, V lost 2 bases, and 7 bases had no gene match. CDR1 and CDR2 (germline): SGHKS, YYEKEE (reference sequence).

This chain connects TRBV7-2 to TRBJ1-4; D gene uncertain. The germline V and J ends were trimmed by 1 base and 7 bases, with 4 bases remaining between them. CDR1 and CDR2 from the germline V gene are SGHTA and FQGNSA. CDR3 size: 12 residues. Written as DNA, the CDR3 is TGTGCCAGCAGCTTAGACAGTGAAAAACTGTTTTTT. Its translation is CASSLDSEKLFF. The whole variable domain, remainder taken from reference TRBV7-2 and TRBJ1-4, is GAGVSQSPSNKVTEKGKDVELRCDPISGHTALYWYRQSLGQGLEFLIYFQGNSAPDKSGLPSDRFSAERTGGSVSTLTIQRTQQEDSAVYLCASSLDSEKLFFGSGTQLSVL.

The chain's CDR3 is CASSIHLLADSYEQYF. Written as DNA, the CDR3 is TGCGCCAGCAGCATCCACCTACTAGCGGATTCCTACGAGCAGTACTTC. The rearrangement links TRBV4-3 to TRBJ2-7; 8 bases map to TRBD2. Germline lookup yields CDR1 LGHNA and CDR2 YSLEER. The junction had 10 bases not matched to a gene; V was cut back by 5 bases and J by 1 base. This CDR3 region has 16 residues.

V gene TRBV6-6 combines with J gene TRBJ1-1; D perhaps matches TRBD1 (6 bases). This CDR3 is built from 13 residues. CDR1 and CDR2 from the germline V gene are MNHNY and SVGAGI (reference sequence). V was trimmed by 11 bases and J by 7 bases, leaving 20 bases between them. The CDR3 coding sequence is TGTGCCGCCCACTTTTCCCAGGGGCGTGAAGCTTTCTTT. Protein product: CAAHFSQGREAFF.

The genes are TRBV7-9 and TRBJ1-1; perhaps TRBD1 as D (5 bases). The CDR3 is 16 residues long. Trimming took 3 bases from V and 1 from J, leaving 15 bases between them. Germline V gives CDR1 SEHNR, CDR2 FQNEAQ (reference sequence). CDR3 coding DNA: TGTGCCAGCAGCTTTCCGGCGGCAGGGACGAACACTGAAGCTTTCTTT. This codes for CASSFPAAGTNTEAFF.

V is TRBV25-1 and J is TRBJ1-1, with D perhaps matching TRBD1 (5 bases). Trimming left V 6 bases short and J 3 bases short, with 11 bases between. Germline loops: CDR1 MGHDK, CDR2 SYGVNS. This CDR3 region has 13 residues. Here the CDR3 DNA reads TGTGCCAGCAGGGGTTGGGGGGACACTGAAGCTTTCTTT. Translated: CASRGWGDTEAFF.

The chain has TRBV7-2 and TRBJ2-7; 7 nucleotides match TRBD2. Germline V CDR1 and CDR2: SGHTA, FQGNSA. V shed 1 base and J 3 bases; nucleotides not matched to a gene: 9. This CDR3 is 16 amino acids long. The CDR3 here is CASSLVAGRAGYEQYF. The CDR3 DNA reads TGTGCCAGCAGCTTAGTGGCGGGGAGGGCTGGCTACGAGCAGTACTTC.

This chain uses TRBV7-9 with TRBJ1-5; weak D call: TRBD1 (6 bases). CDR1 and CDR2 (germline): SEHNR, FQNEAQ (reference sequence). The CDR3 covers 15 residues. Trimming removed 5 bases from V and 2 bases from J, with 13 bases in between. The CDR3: CASSPLDSRNQPQHF. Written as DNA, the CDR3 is TGTGCCAGCAGCCCATTGGACAGCCGCAATCAGCCCCAGCATTTT.